Listed here are 20 T cell receptor beta chains from one sample, sequenced in a study of T cell repertoires in aging, cancer and after chemotherapy. Rearranged V-D-J TRB sequences were amplified with a mixed TRB-A/B primer pool. Each CDR3 protein is one row after TCRdb ran MiXCR on the multiplex PCR reads. Among approximately 4,200 distinct CDR3 sequences, less than 25% were seen once, and the ten largest hold roughly 15%. TCR beta rearrangements were amplified from peripheral blood genomic DNA. Sequenced: blood. These TCRs come from a human donor with a blood cancer.

In its sample, this clonotype is medium-sized. The gene calls are TRBV6-5 and TRBJ1-2; a possible D gene is TRBD1 (5 bases). Germline values: CDR1 MNHEY, CDR2 SVGAGI. V gave up 6 bases and J gave up 7 bases, with 18 bases separating them. The CDR3 consists of 14 residues. This CDR3 is CASRGQARDGGYTF. The CDR3 DNA is TGTGCCAGCAGAGGGCAGGCCAGGGATGGTGGCTACACCTTC.

By frequency in the sample, this clonotype is medium-sized. V is TRBV7-2 and J is TRBJ2-3; D ambiguous. The CDR3 runs 14 residues. Germline CDR1 reads SGHTA; CDR2 reads FQGNSA. Trimming shortened V by 1 base and J by 6 bases, and 11 bases separated the two germline ends. The CDR3 reads CASSLVAHADTQYF. The CDR3 bases are TGTGCCAGCAGCTTAGTGGCACACGCGGATACGCAGTATTTT.

The rearrangement joins TRBV7-2 to TRBJ1-1; D unresolved. The germline V gene encodes CDR1 SGHTA and CDR2 FQGNSA. The V and J ends lost 1 base and 1 base respectively, with 4 bases between them. CDR3 length: 13 residues. CDR3 sequence reads: CASSLVPNTEAFF. The CDR3 nucleotides read TGTGCCAGCAGCTTAGTACCGAACACTGAAGCTTTCTTT.

Sample share makes this clonotype medium-sized (0.01 to 0.1%). The genes are TRBV5-6 and TRBJ2-5; D perhaps matches TRBD1 (5 bases). Trimming stripped 4 bases from V and 1 base from J, with 8 bases between. Germline assignment: CDR1 SGHDT and CDR2 YYEEEE. CDR3 size: 13 residues. The CDR3 here is CASSIDSQETQYF. For the CDR3, the DNA is TGTGCCAGCAGCATAGACAGCCAAGAGACCCAGTACTTC.

This clonotype counts as medium-sized. The V and J genes are TRBV27 and TRBJ2-2; D possibly corresponds to TRBD2 (6 bases). This CDR3 region has 16 residues. Germline V CDR1 and CDR2: MNHEY, SMNVEV (reference sequence). V lost 3 bases and J 1 base, leaving 12 bases between the germline ends. The DNA for the CDR3 is TGTGCCAGCAGTTTGTTCGGAGGGGTGAACACCGGGGAGCTGTTTTTT. Amino acid sequence: CASSLFGGVNTGELFF.

Within the sample, this clonotype is medium-sized. The chain recombines TRBV7-2 with TRBJ2-3, with 14 bases identical to TRBD2. The CDR3 consists of 16 residues. The V gene's germline CDR1 is SGHTA and CDR2 FQGNSA. V shed 5 bases, J shed 4 bases, and the junction held 5 bases outside the gene matches. CDR3 loop: CASSMTSGGAADTQYF. The CDR3, as DNA: TGTGCCAGCAGCATGACTAGCGGGGGGGCCGCAGATACGCAGTATTTT.

This clonotype was picked up a small number of times. CDR3 in DNA: TGTGCCAGCAGTCCAGGACAGGGGGGCTCTGGGGCCAACGTCCTGACTTTC. Its translation: CASSPGQGGSGANVLTF. The chain links TRBV6-1 to TRBJ2-6, with TRBD1 identical over 10 bases. Germline CDR1 MNHNS, CDR2 SASEGT. The V gene end was trimmed by 5 bases and the J gene end by 0 bases; junction bases not matched to a gene: 4. The CDR3 loop spans 17 amino acids.

This clonotype has more than one count but fewer than ten. The V call is TRBV19, the J call TRBJ2-3; D remains ambiguous. Germline assignment: CDR1 LNHDA and CDR2 SQIVND (reference sequence). The CDR3 loop spans 13 amino acids. Trimming shortened V by 7 bases and J by 6 bases, and 14 bases separated the two germline ends. CDR3 protein: CASTPTLADTQYF. CDR3 nucleotides: TGTGCCAGTACCCCGACTTTGGCGGATACGCAGTATTTT.

Regarding this clonotype: This may be a read error: a much more frequent sequence differs by one nucleotide. The CDR3 end shows no conserved phenylalanine or tryptophan, and so a read error is likely. This chain joins TRBV12-3 or TRBV12-4 and TRBJ1-1; no clear D. Between the trimmed V and J ends, which lost 2 bases and 3 bases, there was a span of 7 bases. The CDR3 spans 13 residues. DNA for the CDR3: TGTGCCAGCAGTTTAACCAGAGACACTGAAGCTTTCCTT. Encoded protein: CASSLTRDTEAFL.

By frequency in the sample, this clonotype is medium-sized. The V gene is TRBV14, the J gene TRBJ2-2; D gene unclear. CDR1 and CDR2 from the germline V gene are SGHDN and FVKESK. The CDR3 runs 16 residues. Trimming pared 0 bases from V and 0 bases from J, leaving 8 bases between. The CDR3: CASSQDLRANTGELFF. The CDR3 nucleotides are TGTGCCAGCAGCCAAGACCTCAGAGCGAACACCGGGGAGCTGTTTTTT.

This clonotype ranks as medium-sized. CDR3 residues: CASSAFGQGFDTQYF. The CDR3 region has the DNA TGTGCCAGCAGCGCATTTGGACAGGGTTTCGATACGCAGTATTTT. The chain couples TRBV7-3 to TRBJ2-3, with 8 bases lining up with TRBD1. V lost 5 bases and J lost 6; bases outside the gene matches: 10. Per germline, CDR1 SGHTA and CDR2 FQGTGA. The CDR3 spans 15 residues. Based on the CDR3 plus reference TRBV7-3 and TRBJ2-3, the full variable domain is GAGVSQTPSNKVTEKGKYVELRCDPISGHTALYWYRQSLGQGPEFLIYFQGTGAADDSGLPNDRFFAVRPEGSVSTLKIQRTERGDSAVYLCASSAFGQGFDTQYFGPGTRLTVL.

This chain uses TRBV5-4 with TRBJ1-1, with a weak D call TRBD1 (5 bases). The CDR3 has 15 residues. V lost 0 bases and J 1 base, leaving 10 bases between the germline ends. Germline loops: CDR1 SGHNT, CDR2 YYREEE (reference sequence). For the CDR3, the DNA is TGTGCCAGCAGCTTGGCTGGTGGGGCGAACACTGAAGCTTTCTTT. Protein product: CASSLAGGANTEAFF.

This clonotype came up a few times. The chain combines TRBV12-3 or TRBV12-4 with TRBJ1-1; D gene unclear. The CDR3 is made up of 13 amino acids. Trimming left V 3 bases short and J 1 base short, with 6 bases between. CDR3 sequence (DNA): TGTGCCAGCAGTTTGTCCGGGAACACTGAAGCTTTCTTT. The encoded protein is CASSLSGNTEAFF.

This clonotype ranks as medium-sized. CDR3 region: CASSRGWPDEKLFF. CDR3 sequence (DNA): TGTGCCAGCAGTCGAGGGTGGCCGGACGAAAAACTGTTTTTT. This sequence joins TRBV12-3 or TRBV12-4 and TRBJ1-4; D unresolved. The CDR3 covers 14 residues. Trimming cost V 5 bases and J 8 bases, with 15 bases left between them.

This clonotype is categorized as medium-sized (0.01 to 0.1%). As DNA, the CDR3 is TGCAGTGTGGCGGCCCCTAGCACAGATACGCAGTATTTT. Its translation is CSVAAPSTDTQYF. The rearrangement uses TRBV20-1 and TRBJ2-3; D not resolved. Deletions cut 7 bases from V and 0 bases from J, with 11 bases between. Germline CDR1 DFQATT, CDR2 SNEGSKA (reference sequence). The CDR3 sequence is 13 residues long.

This chain uses TRBV5-5 with TRBJ2-1, with 10 bases that match TRBD1. Germline CDR1 reads SGHKS; CDR2 reads YYEKEE (reference sequence). J was trimmed by 9 bases and V by 1 base; bases with no gene match: 7. The CDR3 loop spans 15 amino acids. CDR3 sequence: CASSLPGQGVGEQFF. CDR3 DNA: TGTGCCAGCAGCTTGCCCGGACAGGGGGTCGGTGAGCAGTTCTTC.

This clonotype has more than one count but fewer than ten. V and J are TRBV12-3 or TRBV12-4 and TRBJ1-5; possibly TRBD1 for D (6 bases). The CDR3 sequence is 15 residues long. V was shortened by 6 bases and J by 0 bases, with 12 bases between the two germline ends. The CDR3 loop is CASRATGDSNQPQHF. CDR3 in DNA: TGTGCCAGCAGGGCGACAGGCGATAGCAATCAGCCCCAGCATTTT.

By its share, this clonotype is medium-sized. This chain uses TRBV6-5 with TRBJ1-2; TRBD1 matches at 8 bases. J gave up 4 bases and V 4 bases, and 8 bases lay outside the gene matches. From germline, CDR1 is MNHEY and CDR2 SVGAGI. The CDR3 runs 15 residues. CDR3 in amino acids: CASSWQGQAGYGYTF. DNA for the CDR3: TGTGCCAGCAGTTGGCAGGGACAGGCCGGCTATGGCTACACCTTC.

This clonotype is medium-sized. The chain recombines TRBV7-6 with TRBJ2-1; 9 bases align to TRBD2. Germline CDR1 reads SGHVS; CDR2 reads FNYEAQ. This CDR3 region has 18 residues. V shed 1 base, J shed 0 bases, and the junction held 7 bases outside the gene matches. The CDR3 spells CASSLEAGGRSSYNEQFF. The DNA for the CDR3 is TGTGCCAGCAGCTTAGAAGCGGGGGGTCGTAGCTCCTACAATGAGCAGTTCTTC.

In this sample, this clonotype turned up a few times. The gene calls are TRBV4-3 and TRBJ2-3, with 9 nucleotides matching TRBD2. CDR1 is LGHNA, CDR2 YSLEER, per germline. CDR3 size: 16 residues. Unmatched junction bases numbered 6, after V lost 1 base and J lost 4 bases. The CDR3 protein is CASSQGSGGHPDTQYF. The CDR3, as DNA: TGCGCCAGCAGCCAAGGTAGCGGGGGCCATCCAGATACGCAGTATTTT.